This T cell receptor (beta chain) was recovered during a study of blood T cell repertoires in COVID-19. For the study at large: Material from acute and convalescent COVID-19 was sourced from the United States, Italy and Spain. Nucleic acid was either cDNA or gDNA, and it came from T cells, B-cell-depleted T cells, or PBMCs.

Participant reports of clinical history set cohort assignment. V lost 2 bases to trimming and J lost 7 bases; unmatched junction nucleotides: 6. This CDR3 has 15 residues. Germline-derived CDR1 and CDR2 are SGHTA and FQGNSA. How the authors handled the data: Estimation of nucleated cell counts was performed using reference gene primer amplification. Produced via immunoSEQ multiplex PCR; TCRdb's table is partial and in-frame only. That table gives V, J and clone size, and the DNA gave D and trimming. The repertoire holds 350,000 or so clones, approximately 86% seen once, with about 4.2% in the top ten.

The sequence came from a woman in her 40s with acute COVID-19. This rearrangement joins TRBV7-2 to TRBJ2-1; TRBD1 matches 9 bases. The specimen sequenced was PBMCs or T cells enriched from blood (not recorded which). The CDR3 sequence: CASSLIGTGLNEQFF. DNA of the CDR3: TGTGCCAGCAGCTTAATAGGGACAGGGCTAAATGAGCAGTTCTTC.